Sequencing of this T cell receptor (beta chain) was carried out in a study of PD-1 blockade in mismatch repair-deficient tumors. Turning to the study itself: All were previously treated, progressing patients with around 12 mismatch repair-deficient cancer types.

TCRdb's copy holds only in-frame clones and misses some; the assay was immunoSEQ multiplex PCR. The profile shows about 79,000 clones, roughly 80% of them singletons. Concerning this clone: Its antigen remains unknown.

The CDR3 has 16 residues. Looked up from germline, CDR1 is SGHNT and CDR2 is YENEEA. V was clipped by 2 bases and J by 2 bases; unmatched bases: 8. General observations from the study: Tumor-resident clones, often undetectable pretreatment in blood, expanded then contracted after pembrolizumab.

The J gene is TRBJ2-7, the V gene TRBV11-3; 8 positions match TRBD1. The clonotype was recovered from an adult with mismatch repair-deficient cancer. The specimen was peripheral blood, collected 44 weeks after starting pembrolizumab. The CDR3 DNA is TGTGCCAGCAGCTTACAGGGGGCGGTTGGTACCTACGAGCAGTACTTC. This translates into CASSLQGAVGTYEQYF.